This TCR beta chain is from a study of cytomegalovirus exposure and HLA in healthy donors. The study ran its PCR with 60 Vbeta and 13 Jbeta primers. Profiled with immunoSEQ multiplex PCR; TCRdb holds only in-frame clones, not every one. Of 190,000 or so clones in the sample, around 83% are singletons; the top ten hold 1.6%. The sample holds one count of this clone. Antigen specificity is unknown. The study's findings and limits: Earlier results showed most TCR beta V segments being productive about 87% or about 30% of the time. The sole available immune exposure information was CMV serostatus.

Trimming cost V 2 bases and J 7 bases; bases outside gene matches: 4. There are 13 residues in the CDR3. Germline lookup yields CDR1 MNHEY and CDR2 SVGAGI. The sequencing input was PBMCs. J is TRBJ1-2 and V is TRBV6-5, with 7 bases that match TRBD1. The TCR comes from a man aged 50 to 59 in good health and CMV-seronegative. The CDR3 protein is CASSYATGAGYTF. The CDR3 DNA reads TGTGCCAGCAGTTACGCCACAGGGGCTGGCTACACCTTC.